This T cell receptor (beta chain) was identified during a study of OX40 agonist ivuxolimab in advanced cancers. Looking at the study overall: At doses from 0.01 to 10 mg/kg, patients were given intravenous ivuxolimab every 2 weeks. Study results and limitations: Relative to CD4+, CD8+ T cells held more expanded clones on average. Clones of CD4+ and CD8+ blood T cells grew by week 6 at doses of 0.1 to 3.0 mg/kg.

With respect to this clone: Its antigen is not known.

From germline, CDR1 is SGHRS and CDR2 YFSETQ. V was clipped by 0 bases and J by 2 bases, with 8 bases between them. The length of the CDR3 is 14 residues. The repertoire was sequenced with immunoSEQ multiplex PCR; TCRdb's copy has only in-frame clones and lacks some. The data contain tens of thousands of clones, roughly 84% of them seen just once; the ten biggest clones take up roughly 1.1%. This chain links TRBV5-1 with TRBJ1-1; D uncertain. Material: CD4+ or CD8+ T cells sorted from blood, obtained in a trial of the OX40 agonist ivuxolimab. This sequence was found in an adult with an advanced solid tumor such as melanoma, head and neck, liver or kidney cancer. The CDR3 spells CASSLASVNTEAFF. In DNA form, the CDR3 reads TGCGCCAGCAGCTTGGCCTCGGTAAACACTGAAGCTTTCTTT.